Below are 17 T cell receptor beta chains sequenced from a single sample in a study of identical twins. Via MiXCR, TCRdb re-called the 5' RACE reads, giving one row per CDR3 protein. The sample shows 120,000 to 150,000 distinct CDR3 sequences, approximately 4% of them seen only once. Specimen: memory T cells sorted from blood. The receptors were sampled from a man younger than 35 in good health.

The chain employs TRBV5-6 and TRBJ1-2; D is unclear. With 1 base removed from V and 2 bases from J, the gap between germline ends came to 9 bases. Germline CDR1 SGHDT, CDR2 YYEEEE. CDR3 length equals 14 residues. The CDR3, as DNA: TGTGCCAGCAGCTTGAGGTACCAAAACTATGGCTACACCTTC. This codes for CASSLRYQNYGYTF.

This clonotype was counted ten times or more. V and J are TRBV5-1 and TRBJ1-2, with TRBD1 as a possible D gene (5 bases). The CDR3 loop spans 12 amino acids. The germline gives CDR1 SGHRS, CDR2 YFSETQ. Trimming cost V 0 bases and J 6 bases, with 6 bases left between them. This chain's CDR3 is CASSLAGDGYTF. The CDR3 DNA is TGCGCCAGCAGCTTGGCGGGGGATGGCTACACCTTC.

This clonotype has only a few counts. This chain connects TRBV2 to TRBJ2-5, with 10 bases fitting TRBD2. The CDR3 is 15 amino acids. V trimming: 8 bases; J trimming: 0 bases; junction bases outside the gene matches: 6. Germline CDR1 SNHLY, CDR2 FYNNEI. This CDR3 is CASGATSGYQETQYF. The CDR3, as DNA: TGTGCCAGCGGGGCGACTAGCGGGTACCAAGAGACCCAGTACTTC.

This clonotype was seen at least ten times. The rearrangement uses TRBV12-3 or TRBV12-4 and TRBJ2-1; 8 bases fit TRBD2. CDR3 size: 15 residues. V shed 6 bases and J 1 base; nucleotides not matched to a gene: 5. DNA for the CDR3: TGTGCCAGCAGGTTCACTAGCGGATCCTACAATGAGCAGTTCTTC. The encoded protein is CASRFTSGSYNEQFF.

At least ten counts were recorded for this clonotype. J is TRBJ2-3 and V is TRBV7-6; D call uncertain. The CDR3 runs to 12 residues. Germline values: CDR1 SGHVS, CDR2 FNYEAQ. With 5 bases removed from V and 6 bases from J, the gap between germline ends came to 9 bases. The CDR3 nucleotides are TGTGCCAGCAGCGCCCCGGTGGATACGCAGTATTTT. Translation gives CASSAPVDTQYF.

This clonotype was counted at least ten times. The rearrangement links TRBV10-2 to TRBJ2-2; 8 bases align to TRBD2. This CDR3 contains 15 residues. Germline CDR1 reads WSHSY; CDR2 reads SAAADI. V dropped 4 bases and J dropped 4; count of bases not matched to a gene: 5. The CDR3 region has the DNA TGCGCCAGCAGTGGAACGGGAGGGGGCACCGGGGAGCTGTTTTTT. As protein: CASSGTGGGTGELFF.

This clonotype has ten or more counts. The genes are TRBV5-1 and TRBJ2-7; TRBD2 might be the D (5 bases). The CDR3 runs 14 residues. Trimming stripped 4 bases from V and 0 bases from J, with 11 bases between. Germline CDR1 is SGHRS and CDR2 is YFSETQ. CDR3 protein: CASSPGLASYEQYV. For the CDR3, the DNA is TGCGCCAGCAGCCCCGGGCTAGCCTCCTACGAGCAGTACGTC.

On this clonotype: This may stem from a read error, because a much larger clone lies one nucleotide away. The rearrangement joins TRBV20-1 to TRBJ2-7, with 11 positions matching TRBD1. From germline, CDR1 is DFQATT and CDR2 SNEGSKA (reference sequence). Unmatched junction bases numbered 10, after V lost 6 bases and J lost 0 bases. This CDR3 is built from 16 residues. The CDR3 DNA reads as TGCAGTGCCGTTAGGGACAGGGGGACTCACTCCTACGAGCAGTACTTC. It translates to CSAVRDRGTHSYEQYF.

This clonotype was detected many times. The chain combines TRBV5-1 with TRBJ2-5; a weak D match, TRBD2 (6 bases). Germline CDR1 and CDR2: SGHRS and YFSETQ. Trimming cost V 1 base and J 3 bases, with 10 bases left between them. This CDR3 has 14 amino acids. CDR3 nucleotides: TGCGCCAGCAGCTTGAGATGGGAGGAAGAGACCCAGTACTTC. The encoded protein is CASSLRWEEETQYF. The full variable domain, with the rest looked up from reference TRBV5-1 and TRBJ2-5, is KAGVTQTPRYLIKTRGQQVTLSCSPISGHRSVSWYQQTPGQGLQFLFEYFSETQRNKGNFPGRFSGRQFSNSRSEMNVSTLELGDSALYLCASSLRWEEETQYFGPGTRLLVL.

Ten or more counts support this clonotype. The gene calls are TRBV5-1 and TRBJ2-2; D is possibly TRBD1 (6 bases). V lost 4 bases to trimming and J lost 7 bases, with 14 bases between them. The CDR3 spans 14 residues. Germline V CDR1 and CDR2: SGHRS, YFSETQ. For the CDR3, the DNA is TGCGCCAGCAGCACCGGGACAAAGGACGGGGAGCTGTTTTTT. Translated: CASSTGTKDGELFF. Drawing the rest from reference TRBV5-1 and TRBJ2-2, the complete variable domain is KAGVTQTPRYLIKTRGQQVTLSCSPISGHRSVSWYQQTPGQGLQFLFEYFSETQRNKGNFPGRFSGRQFSNSRSEMNVSTLELGDSALYLCASSTGTKDGELFFGEGSRLTVL.

This clonotype showed up just a few times. The chain has TRBV13 and TRBJ2-1; unclear D gene. The length of the CDR3 is 15 residues. Germline V gene data show CDR1 as PRHDT and CDR2 as FYEKMQ (reference sequence). V lost 0 bases to trimming and J lost 0 bases, with 6 bases between them. The CDR3 here is CASSLGDRSYNEQFF. CDR3 DNA: TGTGCCAGCAGCTTAGGGGACCGCTCCTACAATGAGCAGTTCTTC.

This clonotype was detected many times. The V call is TRBV7-9, the J call TRBJ1-2; 7 bases match TRBD1. Germline V gives CDR1 SEHNR, CDR2 FQNEAQ (reference sequence). J lost 3 bases, V lost 5 bases, and 3 bases had no gene match. The CDR3 sequence is 13 residues long. This chain's CDR3 is CASSQGGYYGYTF. The CDR3 DNA sequence: TGTGCCAGCAGCCAAGGGGGCTACTATGGCTACACCTTC.

The gene calls are TRBV5-6 and TRBJ2-1; 10 bases map to TRBD1. The V gene end was trimmed by 2 bases and the J gene end by 10 bases; junction bases not matched to a gene: 6. From germline, CDR1 is SGHDT and CDR2 YYEEEE. CDR3 length: 14 amino acids. The CDR3 nucleotides are TGTGCCAGCAGCTTACCCGGGACAGGGGAGGAGCAGTTCTTC. Its translation is CASSLPGTGEEQFF.

This clonotype was observed at least ten times. The chain has TRBV3-1 and TRBJ2-1; TRBD1 matches 7 bases. Trimming took 4 bases from V and 0 from J; bases not matched to a gene: 6. This CDR3 has 16 residues. Germline V gene sequence: CDR1 LGHDT, CDR2 YNNKEL (reference sequence). The CDR3 DNA is TGTGCCAGCAGCCGAAAGACAGGGACCTCCTACAATGAGCAGTTCTTC. Protein sequence: CASSRKTGTSYNEQFF.

This clonotype was seen repeatedly, ten times or more. The chain links TRBV12-3 or TRBV12-4 to TRBJ2-7, with TRBD2 identical over 8 bases. V shed 6 bases, J shed 3 bases, and the junction held 10 bases outside the gene matches. There are 15 residues in the CDR3. CDR3 nucleotide sequence: TGTGCCAGCAGCCCCGCGGGCGGGAGGATCTACGAGCAGTACTTC. Its translation is CASSPAGGRIYEQYF.

The chain carries TRBV29-1 and TRBJ2-1; the D gene is possibly TRBD2 (6 bases). CDR1 is SQVTM and CDR2 is ANQGSEA in the germline V gene. The CDR3 loop spans 14 amino acids. V lost 0 bases to trimming and J lost 5 bases, with 11 bases between them. CDR3 loop: CSVEDGGGDNEQFF. CDR3 DNA sequence: TGCAGCGTTGAAGACGGTGGAGGGGACAATGAGCAGTTCTTC.

This clonotype was seen at least ten times. CDR3 coding DNA: TGTGCCAGCAGTTACTTCAGGGGATCGGAGACCCAGTACTTC. Translating gives CASSYFRGSETQYF. This rearrangement joins TRBV6-5 to TRBJ2-5; maybe TRBD1 (6 bases). The CDR3 has 14 residues. With 1 base removed from V and 5 bases from J, the gap between germline ends came to 11 bases. Looked up from germline, CDR1 is MNHEY and CDR2 is SVGAGI.